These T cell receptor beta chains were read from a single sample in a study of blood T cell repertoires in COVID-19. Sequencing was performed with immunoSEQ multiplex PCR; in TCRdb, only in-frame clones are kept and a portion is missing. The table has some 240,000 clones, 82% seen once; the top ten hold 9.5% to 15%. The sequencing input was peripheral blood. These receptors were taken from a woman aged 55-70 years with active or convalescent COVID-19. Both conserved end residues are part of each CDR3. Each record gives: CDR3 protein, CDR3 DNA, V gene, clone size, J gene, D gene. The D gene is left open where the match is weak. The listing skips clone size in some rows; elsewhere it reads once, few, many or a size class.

CDR3aa: CASSPSGGGYTF
CDR3nt: TGTGCCAGCAGCCCGTCGGGGGGGGGCTACACCTTC
v_gene: TRBV6-5
abundance: .
j_gene: TRBJ1-2
d_gene: .

CDR3aa: CASSAERAGTQYF
CDR3nt: TGTGCCAGCAGCGCAGAGCGGGCAGGGACGCAGTATTTT
v_gene: TRBV12-3/TRBV12-4
abundance: .
j_gene: TRBJ2-3
d_gene: .

CDR3aa: CASSLGSGVSYEQYF
CDR3nt: TGTGCCAGCAGTTTGGGTAGCGGGGTTTCCTACGAGCAGTACTTC
v_gene: TRBV27
abundance: .
j_gene: TRBJ2-7
d_gene: TRBD2

CDR3aa: CAISESTGGSEGYTF
CDR3nt: TGTGCCATCAGTGAGTCGACAGGGGGTTCGGAAGGCTACACCTTC
v_gene: TRBV10-3
abundance: .
j_gene: TRBJ1-2
d_gene: TRBD1

CDR3aa: CASSSMGGEALVQYF
CDR3nt: TGCGCCAGCAGCTCCATGGGAGGTGAGGCCCTGGTGCAGTACTTC
v_gene: TRBV5-1
abundance: .
j_gene: TRBJ2-7
d_gene: .

CDR3aa: CASSKIEGAGGYTF
CDR3nt: TGTGCCAGCAGCAAGATTGAGGGGGCTGGTGGCTACACCTTC
v_gene: TRBV9
abundance: few
j_gene: TRBJ1-2
d_gene: TRBD1

CDR3aa: CATSREASSYNEQFF
CDR3nt: TGTGCCACCAGCAGAGAGGCAAGCTCCTACAATGAGCAGTTCTTC
v_gene: TRBV15
abundance: .
j_gene: TRBJ2-1
d_gene: .

CDR3aa: CASSQGQGSYEQYF
CDR3nt: TGCGCCAGCAGCCAAGGACAGGGCAGCTACGAGCAGTACTTC
v_gene: TRBV4-1
abundance: .
j_gene: TRBJ2-7
d_gene: TRBD1

CDR3aa: CASSLVGAGADTQYF
CDR3nt: TGTGCCAGCAGCTTAGTGGGGGCCGGGGCAGATACGCAGTATTTT
v_gene: TRBV7-2
abundance: few
j_gene: TRBJ2-3
d_gene: .

CDR3aa: CASSSRQGVNTEAFF
CDR3nt: TGTGCCAGCAGCTCCCGACAGGGGGTGAACACTGAAGCTTTCTTT
v_gene: TRBV9
abundance: .
j_gene: TRBJ1-1
d_gene: TRBD1

CDR3aa: CASSVGSQPGLAGQETQYF
CDR3nt: TGTGCCAGCAGCGTAGGCTCCCAACCGGGACTAGCGGGGCAAGAGACCCAGTACTTC
v_gene: TRBV9
abundance: .
j_gene: TRBJ2-5
d_gene: TRBD2

CDR3aa: CAWSVQGWAGNTIYF
CDR3nt: TGTGCCTGGAGTGTACAGGGATGGGCTGGAAACACCATATATTTT
v_gene: TRBV30
abundance: .
j_gene: TRBJ1-3
d_gene: .

CDR3aa: CASSLGGWGSDGYTF
CDR3nt: TGTGCCAGCAGCTTAGGGGGTTGGGGTAGCGATGGCTACACCTTC
v_gene: TRBV7-2
abundance: .
j_gene: TRBJ1-2
d_gene: .

CDR3aa: CAWSVPGGYSNQPQHF
CDR3nt: TGTGCCTGGAGTGTTCCGGGGGGCTATAGCAATCAGCCCCAGCATTTT
v_gene: TRBV30
abundance: .
j_gene: TRBJ1-5
d_gene: .

CDR3aa: CANRKGMNTEAFF
CDR3nt: TGTGCCAACAGAAAGGGGATGAACACTGAAGCTTTCTTT
v_gene: TRBV24-1
abundance: .
j_gene: TRBJ1-1
d_gene: .

CDR3aa: CASSTKGGDTIYF
CDR3nt: TGTGCCAGCAGTACCAAGGGGGGGGACACCATATATTTT
v_gene: TRBV6-5
abundance: .
j_gene: TRBJ1-3
d_gene: .

CDR3aa: CASSYWTGDTQYF
CDR3nt: TGTGCCAGCAGTTATTGGACAGGAGATACGCAGTATTTT
v_gene: TRBV6-5
abundance: once
j_gene: TRBJ2-3
d_gene: TRBD1

CDR3aa: CATSGETHPNQPQHF
CDR3nt: TGTGCCACATCTGGGGAGACCCATCCCAATCAGCCCCAGCATTTT
v_gene: TRBV19
abundance: .
j_gene: TRBJ1-5
d_gene: .

CDR3aa: CAWSVFSGVKTQYF
CDR3nt: TGTGCCTGGAGTGTATTTAGCGGAGTAAAAACCCAGTACTTC
v_gene: TRBV30
abundance: once
j_gene: TRBJ2-5
d_gene: .

CDR3aa: CASSLVVTSVQETQYF
CDR3nt: TGTGCCAGCAGCTTAGTTGTTACTAGCGTCCAAGAGACCCAGTACTTC
v_gene: TRBV7-2
abundance: .
j_gene: TRBJ2-5
d_gene: TRBD2

CDR3aa: CASSPSGGQAEKLFF
CDR3nt: TGTGCCAGCAGCCCCTCGGGGGGACAAGCTGAGAAACTGTTTTTT
v_gene: TRBV6-5
abundance: .
j_gene: TRBJ1-4
d_gene: .

CDR3aa: CASSPPGSGGWDTQYF
CDR3nt: TGTGCCAGCAGTCCCCCTGGTAGCGGGGGCTGGGATACGCAGTATTTT
v_gene: TRBV6-2/TRBV6-3
abundance: .
j_gene: TRBJ2-3
d_gene: TRBD2

CDR3aa: CARPDREPHTDTQYF
CDR3nt: TGTGCCCGACCCGACAGGGAACCCCACACAGATACGCAGTATTTT
v_gene: TRBV19
abundance: .
j_gene: TRBJ2-3
d_gene: TRBD1